These 23 T cell receptor beta chains share one sample of origin, sequenced in a study of blood T cell repertoires in COVID-19. The method was immunoSEQ multiplex PCR; TCRdb's version includes in-frame clones alone and lacks a portion of them. The sample lists about 66,000 clones; roughly 82% were seen once. Sequencing used peripheral blood. The receptors derive from a man in his sixties with acute or convalescent COVID-19.

In its sample, this clone is medium-sized. The chain joins TRBV4-1 to TRBJ1-5; D is ambiguous. With 0 bases removed from V and 2 bases from J, the gap between germline ends came to 14 bases. The CDR3 contains 17 residues. CDR1 and CDR2 from the germline V gene are MGHRA and YSYEKL. The CDR3 coding sequence is TGCGCCAGCAGCCAAGATGGGCGGGTTGAGGGCAATCAGCCCCAGCATTTT. It specifies CASSQDGRVEGNQPQHF.

CDR3 in DNA: TGTGCCAGCTCTCCCGGGACATCCTACGAGCAGTACTTC. It translates to CASSPGTSYEQYF. V is TRBV18 and J is TRBJ2-7; D may be TRBD1 (6 bases). Trimming stripped 6 bases from V and 1 base from J, with 10 bases between. The CDR3 runs to 13 residues. Germline CDR1 and CDR2: KGHSH and LQKENI.

Only a few counts were recorded for this clone. The J gene is TRBJ2-1, the V gene TRBV14; 9 nucleotides agree with TRBD2. Germline V gene lookup returns CDR1 SGHDN and CDR2 FVKESK. The V segment lost 4 bases and the J segment 9 bases; nucleotides outside the gene matches: 16. The CDR3 totals 17 residues. The CDR3 DNA reads as TGTGCCAGCAGCCCGCAACAGGGACTAGCCGGGGGAGGTGAGCAGTTCTTC. Protein: CASSPQQGLAGGGEQFF.

The chain uses TRBV7-9 and TRBJ2-5; TRBD2 matches at 11 bases. The junction had 10 bases not matched to a gene; V was cut back by 4 bases and J by 3 bases. The CDR3 consists of 17 residues. Germline lookup yields CDR1 SEHNR and CDR2 FQNEAQ (reference sequence). CDR3 nucleotide sequence: TGTGCCAGCAGCTCGGGACTAGCGGTCTATGAAAAAGAGACCCAGTACTTC. This translates into CASSSGLAVYEKETQYF.

This clone was detected once. The rearrangement links TRBV19 to TRBJ1-1, with 10 positions matching TRBD1. After removal of 5 bases from V and 5 bases from J, the junction contained 2 bases not matched to a gene. The CDR3 is 13 residues long. The germline gives CDR1 LNHDA, CDR2 SQIVND (reference sequence). CDR3 in DNA: TGTGCCAGTAGTTGGGACAGGGGAACTGAAGCTTTCTTT. Translation gives CASSWDRGTEAFF.

The rearrangement links TRBV7-9 to TRBJ1-6, with 7 positions matching TRBD1. Trimming took 5 bases from V and 8 from J; bases not matched to a gene: 12. The CDR3 spans 16 residues. The V gene's germline CDR1 is SEHNR and CDR2 FQNEAQ (reference sequence). The CDR3 nucleotides are TGTGCCAGCAGCCCCCTGAGGGGACAGAGTTATTCACCCCTCCACTTT. Protein: CASSPLRGQSYSPLHF. Based on the CDR3 plus reference TRBV7-9 and TRBJ1-6, the full variable domain is DTGVSQNPRHKITKRGQNVTFRCDPISEHNRLYWYRQTLGQGPEFLTYFQNEAQLEKSRLLSDRFSAERPKGSFSTLEIQRTEQGDSAMYLCASSPLRGQSYSPLHFGNGTRLTVT.

The rearrangement uses TRBV10-3 and TRBJ1-2; tentatively, D is TRBD1 (5 bases). Trimming took 10 bases from V and 6 from J, leaving 21 bases between them. The CDR3 loop spans 14 amino acids. CDR1 and CDR2 (germline): ENHRY, SYGVKD. Written as DNA, the CDR3 is TGTGCCACAACCGGGGGTATGGGTGGTAATGGCTACACCTTC. This gives the protein CATTGGMGGNGYTF.

The chain links TRBV5-1 to TRBJ1-1, with D maybe TRBD1 (5 bases). The CDR3 has 13 amino acids. Trimming cost V 2 bases and J 2 bases, with 7 bases left between them. Germline V gene sequence: CDR1 SGHRS, CDR2 YFSETQ. The CDR3 sequence: CASSFTGNTEAFF. CDR3 in DNA: TGCGCCAGCAGCTTTACAGGTAACACTGAAGCTTTCTTT.

The rearrangement uses TRBV5-5 and TRBJ1-4, with D perhaps matching TRBD1 (5 bases). This CDR3 region has 16 residues. V lost 4 bases to trimming and J lost 2 bases, with 15 bases between them. Germline V gives CDR1 SGHKS, CDR2 YYEKEE (reference sequence). This CDR3 is CASSLRWEGTNEKLFF. The CDR3 DNA reads TGTGCCAGCAGCCTCCGATGGGAGGGGACTAATGAAAAACTGTTTTTT.

The chain is built from TRBV29-1 and TRBJ2-1; TRBD1 agrees at 8 bases. CDR1 SQVTM and CDR2 ANQGSEA come from the germline V gene. With 5 bases clipped from V and 9 bases from J, the junction kept 3 bases outside the gene matches. This CDR3 is 11 amino acids long. The CDR3 protein is CSVLDRVEQFF. The CDR3 nucleotides are TGCAGCGTTTTGGACAGGGTTGAGCAGTTCTTC.

The chain employs TRBV2 and TRBJ2-7; possibly TRBD1 for D (6 bases). Germline values: CDR1 SNHLY, CDR2 FYNNEI. There are 13 residues in the CDR3. Trimming shortened V by 8 bases and J by 1 base, and 12 bases separated the two germline ends. The CDR3 nucleotides read TGTGCCAGCTCCGGACAGTGGTCCTACGAGCAGTACGTC. The encoded protein is CASSGQWSYEQYV.

CDR3 DNA sequence: TGCGCCAGCAGCCCGCAGGGGCCCACCGGGGGCTACACCTTC. Translated: CASSPQGPTGGYTF. The V call is TRBV5-1, the J call TRBJ1-2; a possible D gene is TRBD1 (6 bases). This CDR3 has 14 residues. The V gene's germline CDR1 is SGHRS and CDR2 YFSETQ. The V gene lost 4 bases and the J gene lost 8 bases, with 18 bases spanning the gap.

J is TRBJ1-1 and V is TRBV13; D uncertain. The CDR3 sequence is 16 residues long. In germline, CDR1 is PRHDT, CDR2 FYEKMQ (reference sequence). Trimming removed 2 bases at V and 2 bases at J, with 15 bases between. CDR3 loop: CASSLPRSPGNTEAFF. The CDR3 DNA follows: TGTGCCAGCAGCTTACCCCGCTCTCCGGGTAACACTGAAGCTTTCTTT.

This clone appeared a single time. The V call is TRBV25-1, the J call TRBJ1-2; TRBD1 agrees at 7 bases. Per the germline V gene, CDR1 is MGHDK and CDR2 is SYGVNS. V lost 3 bases to trimming and J lost 7 bases; unmatched junction nucleotides: 8. CDR3 size: 14 residues. CDR3 DNA sequence: TGTGCCAGCAGTGATGTGGACAGGAGTATTGGCTACACCTTC. Its translation: CASSDVDRSIGYTF.

This clone showed up just once. The V gene is TRBV19, the J gene TRBJ2-2; TRBD1 matches at 8 bases. Germline V gene data show CDR1 as LNHDA and CDR2 as SQIVND (reference sequence). With V trimmed by 8 bases and J by 5 bases, 4 bases remained unmatched. The CDR3 is 13 amino acids. CDR3 protein: CASGQGGTGELFF. In DNA form, the CDR3 reads TGTGCCAGTGGACAGGGAGGAACCGGGGAGCTGTTTTTT.

The V gene is TRBV7-2, the J gene TRBJ2-1; 8 bases are a match to TRBD2. The CDR3 is made up of 15 amino acids. Germline loops: CDR1 SGHTA, CDR2 FQGNSA. V shed 6 bases, J shed 7 bases, and the junction held 11 bases outside the gene matches. The CDR3 bases are TGTGCCAGCAGTCTTCAGTCGGGGGGGCGTAATGAGCAGTTCTTC. Its translation is CASSLQSGGRNEQFF.

The chain has TRBV2 and TRBJ1-5; D is ambiguous. The germline V gene has CDR1 SNHLY and CDR2 FYNNEI. Trimming took 0 bases from V and 9 from J, leaving 9 bases between them. The CDR3 spans 13 residues. The CDR3 region has the DNA TGTGCCAGCAGTGAAGCGCGCTCGGGGCCCCAGCATTTT. Translated: CASSEARSGPQHF.

This clone was seen just once. The gene calls are TRBV27 and TRBJ2-4; TRBD1 aligns across 7 bases. V shed 7 bases and J 8 bases; nucleotides not matched to a gene: 11. The germline CDR1 and CDR2 sequences are MNHEY and SMNVEV (reference sequence). The length of the CDR3 is 14 residues. CDR3 sequence reads: CASTTTNRGYIQYF. CDR3 sequence (DNA): TGTGCCAGCACCACAACAAACAGGGGTTACATTCAGTACTTC.

The chain links TRBV2 to TRBJ1-2, with 11 bases fitting TRBD1. V shed 7 bases, J shed 0 bases, and the junction held 10 bases outside the gene matches. The CDR3 extends over 17 amino acids. Germline CDR1 SNHLY, CDR2 FYNNEI. CDR3 coding DNA: TGTGCCAGCACCGAGGGGACAGGGGGAATTGCTAACTATGGCTACACCTTC. Translating gives CASTEGTGGIANYGYTF. The complete variable domain, with remaining parts taken from reference TRBV2 and TRBJ1-2, reads EPEVTQTPSHQVTQMGQEVILRCVPISNHLYFYWYRQILGQKVEFLVSFYNNEISEKSEIFDDQFSVERPDGSNFTLKIRSTKLEDSAMYFCASTEGTGGIANYGYTFGSGTRLTVV.

The chain recombines TRBV6-6 with TRBJ1-2; possibly TRBD1 for D (5 bases). The CDR3 contains 18 residues. Germline V gives CDR1 MNHNY, CDR2 SVGAGI (reference sequence). V lost 6 bases and J lost 2, with 25 bases in between. Written as DNA, the CDR3 is TGTGCCAGCAGCAGGGTAACAGGACCAAGACCAGGGAACTATGGCTACACCTTC. This sequence encodes CASSRVTGPRPGNYGYTF.

The chain combines TRBV28 with TRBJ1-5; no clear D. This CDR3 has 12 amino acids. Germline loops: CDR1 MDHEN, CDR2 SYDVKM. Trimming took 6 bases from V and 5 from J, leaving 8 bases between them. The CDR3 DNA follows: TGTGCCAGCAGAAGCCTTTATCAGCCCCAGCATTTT. This codes for CASRSLYQPQHF. The full variable domain, rest sourced from reference TRBV28 and TRBJ1-5, is DVKVTQSSRYLVKRTGEKVFLECVQDMDHENMFWYRQDPGLGLRLIYFSYDVKMKEKGDIPEGYSVSREKKERFSLILESASTNQTSMYLCASRSLYQPQHFGDGTRLSIL.

V and J are TRBV7-9 and TRBJ2-7, with 9 bases identical to TRBD1. The ends lost 5 bases at V and 4 bases at J; junction bases unmatched: 12. The germline gives CDR1 SEHNR, CDR2 FQNEAQ (reference sequence). The length of the CDR3 is 16 residues. The CDR3 spells CASSIIPGQGVYEQYF. The CDR3 region has the DNA TGTGCCAGCAGCATCATTCCGGGACAGGGCGTTTACGAGCAGTACTTC. Supplemented by reference TRBV7-9 and TRBJ2-7, the full variable domain reads DTGVSQNPRHKITKRGQNVTFRCDPISEHNRLYWYRQTLGQGPEFLTYFQNEAQLEKSRLLSDRFSAERPKGSFSTLEIQRTEQGDSAMYLCASSIIPGQGVYEQYFGPGTRLTVT.

The chain has TRBV6-6 and TRBJ1-4; TRBD1 matches 12 bases. The CDR3 has 15 residues. Germline V gene data show CDR1 as MNHNY and CDR2 as SVGAGI (reference sequence). J gave up 7 bases and V 6 bases, and 6 bases lay outside the gene matches. The CDR3 coding sequence is TGTGCCAGCAGCGCCCGGGACAGGGGGCGTGAAAAACTGTTTTTT. Residues: CASSARDRGREKLFF.